These 14 T cell receptor beta chains originate from one sample sequenced in a study of blood T cell repertoires in COVID-19. TCRdb's copy holds only in-frame clones and misses some; the assay was immunoSEQ multiplex PCR. The repertoire holds about 56,000 clones, with 84% as singletons. Material for sequencing was peripheral blood. The receptors shown here come from a man aged 55 to 70 with COVID-19, enrolled during active disease.

The chain is built from TRBV28 and TRBJ1-2; no definite D call. Deletions cut 7 bases from V and 7 bases from J, with 13 bases between. The CDR3 runs 12 residues. Germline V lookup: CDR1 MDHEN, CDR2 SYDVKM. CDR3 nucleotide sequence: TGTGCCAGCAACTCCCGCCTTCGTGGCTACACCTTC. This sequence encodes CASNSRLRGYTF.

V and J are TRBV30 and TRBJ1-2; 7 nucleotides agree with TRBD1. Unmatched junction bases numbered 4, after V lost 2 bases and J lost 4 bases. The CDR3 has 13 amino acids. CDR1 is GTSNPN and CDR2 is SVGIG in the germline V gene (reference sequence). CDR3 coding DNA: TGTGCCTGGAGTCGTCAGGGGGGCTATGGCTACACCTTC. Its translation: CAWSRQGGYGYTF.

The chain carries TRBV21-1 and TRBJ1-2; the table calls TRBD1, which could not be checked here. TRBV21-1 is marked as a pseudogene. The CDR3 is made up of 14 amino acids. The CDR3: CASSKVAGNYGYTF. CDR3 DNA sequence: TGTGCCAGCAGCAAAGTTGCAGGGAACTATGGCTACACCTTC.

The V gene is TRBV5-1, the J gene TRBJ2-5; maybe TRBD1 (5 bases). CDR3 length equals 14 residues. The V end was cut by 4 bases, the J end by 5 bases, with 15 bases between. Germline CDR1 SGHRS, CDR2 YFSETQ. CDR3 sequence: CASSQSVAGETQYF. The DNA for the CDR3 is TGCGCCAGCAGCCAATCCGTCGCAGGGGAGACCCAGTACTTC.

The DNA for the CDR3 is TGTGCCTGGAGGGAGGGCCCGGGGACCCAGTACTTC. Amino acids: CAWREGPGTQYF. The chain couples TRBV30 to TRBJ2-5, with D maybe TRBD2 (6 bases). Trimming pared 3 bases from V and 7 bases from J, leaving 12 bases between. CDR1 GTSNPN and CDR2 SVGIG come from the germline V gene (reference sequence). The CDR3 totals 12 residues.

The table lists this clone with a count of one. The CDR3 DNA reads as TGTGCCAGCAGTAGACACCAGGGGAGACTGTTTTTT. Translating gives CASSRHQGRLFF. The chain couples TRBV28 to TRBJ1-4; D might be TRBD1 (6 bases). Trimming shortened V by 5 bases and J by 13 bases, and 14 bases separated the two germline ends. Germline V gene sequence: CDR1 MDHEN, CDR2 SYDVKM. The length of the CDR3 is 12 residues. The complete variable domain, with remaining parts taken from reference TRBV28 and TRBJ1-4, reads DVKVTQSSRYLVKRTGEKVFLECVQDMDHENMFWYRQDPGLGLRLIYFSYDVKMKEKGDIPEGYSVSREKKERFSLILESASTNQTSMYLCASSRHQGRLFFGSGTQLSVL.

The chain has TRBV4-2 and TRBJ2-3; D remains unclear. The germline V gene has CDR1 LGHNA and CDR2 YNFKEQ. This CDR3 spans 14 amino acids. Deletions cut 0 bases from V and 2 bases from J, with 6 bases between. In DNA form, the CDR3 reads TGTGCCAGCAGCCAAGATTTAGCCACAGATACGCAGTATTTT. It specifies CASSQDLATDTQYF.

The genes are TRBV3-1 (or the pseudogene TRBV3-2) and TRBJ1-1, with 8 bases identical to TRBD1. Losses at the gene ends were 6 bases for V and 5 bases for J; bases not matched to a gene: 5. CDR1 is LGHDT and CDR2 is YNNKEL in the germline V gene (reference sequence). This CDR3 spans 13 amino acids. CDR3 sequence (DNA): TGTGCCAGCAGTTCGACAGGGGCAACTGAAGCTTTCTTT. The encoded protein is CASSSTGATEAFF.

This clone showed up just a few times. V usage is TRBV7-2 and J usage is TRBJ2-3, with 10 bases aligning to TRBD2. The J segment lost 3 bases and the V segment lost 0 bases, leaving 6 bases of the junction unmatched. Germline CDR1 is SGHTA and CDR2 is FQGNSA. The length of the CDR3 is 17 residues. The CDR3 nucleotides are TGTGCCAGCAGCTTAGCGTGGGCTAGCGGGAGAACAGATACGCAGTATTTT. Protein sequence: CASSLAWASGRTDTQYF. The entire variable domain, with the rest obtained from reference TRBV7-2 and TRBJ2-3, is as follows: GAGVSQSPSNKVTEKGKDVELRCDPISGHTALYWYRQSLGQGLEFLIYFQGNSAPDKSGLPSDRFSAERTGGSVSTLTIQRTQQEDSAVYLCASSLAWASGRTDTQYFGPGTRLTVL.

The rearrangement joins TRBV2 to TRBJ2-5; TRBD2 matches at 11 bases. The junction had 7 bases not matched to a gene; V was cut back by 9 bases and J by 4 bases. The CDR3 has 14 amino acids. Germline loops: CDR1 SNHLY, CDR2 FYNNEI. The CDR3 is CASSGGASGETQYF. The CDR3 coding sequence is TGTGCCAGTAGCGGGGGGGCCTCCGGAGAGACCCAGTACTTC. Combining the CDR3 with reference TRBV2 and TRBJ2-5 gives the whole variable domain EPEVTQTPSHQVTQMGQEVILRCVPISNHLYFYWYRQILGQKVEFLVSFYNNEISEKSEIFDDQFSVERPDGSNFTLKIRSTKLEDSAMYFCASSGGASGETQYFGPGTRLLVL.

This chain uses TRBV29-1 with TRBJ1-6, with D unclear. The V end was cut by 5 bases, the J end by 8 bases, with 13 bases between. The CDR3 consists of 13 residues. Looked up from germline, CDR1 is SQVTM and CDR2 is ANQGSEA. DNA for the CDR3: TGCAGCGTTAAGAGCAACGAGGATTCACCCCTCCACTTT. It codes for CSVKSNEDSPLHF.

This clone appeared a few times. The gene calls are TRBV19 and TRBJ1-6; D is unclear. The CDR3 is 15 residues long. Germline V gene sequence: CDR1 LNHDA, CDR2 SQIVND (reference sequence). V lost 7 bases to trimming and J lost 6 bases, with 16 bases between them. CDR3 bases: TGTGCCAGTACCCCCCAAGTGAGGATTAATTCACCCCTCCACTTT. Protein: CASTPQVRINSPLHF. Complete variable domain (other parts from reference TRBV19 and TRBJ1-6): DGGITQSPKYLFRKEGQNVTLSCEQNLNHDAMYWYRQDPGQGLRLIYYSQIVNDFQKGDIAEGYSVSREKKESFPLTVTSAQKNPTAFYLCASTPQVRINSPLHFGNGTRLTVT.

V is TRBV5-6 and J is TRBJ1-2, with no clear D. Germline CDR1 and CDR2: SGHDT and YYEEEE. V lost 1 base, J lost 8 bases, and 6 bases lay in between. The CDR3 is made up of 11 amino acids. The CDR3 loop is CASSLSVGYTF. As DNA, the CDR3 is TGTGCCAGCAGCTTGTCGGTGGGCTACACCTTC.

The rearrangement links TRBV2 to TRBJ2-3; possibly TRBD1 for D (6 bases). Germline CDR1 reads SNHLY; CDR2 reads FYNNEI. The CDR3 is 12 amino acids. V lost 6 bases and J 5 bases, leaving 9 bases between the germline ends. The CDR3 DNA sequence: TGTGCCAGCAGCTTAGGGGGAGATACGCAGTATTTT. It encodes CASSLGGDTQYF.